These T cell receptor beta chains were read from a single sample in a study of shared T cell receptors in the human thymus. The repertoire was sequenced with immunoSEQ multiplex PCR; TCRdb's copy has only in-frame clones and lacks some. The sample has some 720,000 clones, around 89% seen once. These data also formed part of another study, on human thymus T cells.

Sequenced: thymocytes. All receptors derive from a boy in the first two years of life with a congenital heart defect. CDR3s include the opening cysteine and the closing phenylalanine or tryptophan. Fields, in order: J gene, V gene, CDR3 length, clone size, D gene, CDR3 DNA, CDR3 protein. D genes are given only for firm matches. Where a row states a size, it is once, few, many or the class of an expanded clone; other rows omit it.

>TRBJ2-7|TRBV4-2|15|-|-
TGTGCCAGCAGCCAAGATCTCGGAGGGTTGTACGAGCAGTACTTC
CASSQDLGGLYEQYF
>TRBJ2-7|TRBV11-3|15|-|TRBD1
TGTGCCAGCACCACTATGATGACAGGGGGAGACGAGCAGTACTTC
CASTTMMTGGDEQYF
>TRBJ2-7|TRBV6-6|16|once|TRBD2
TGTGCCAGCAGTTACTCTCGGACTAGCGGGGTCTACGAGCAGTACTTC
CASSYSRTSGVYEQYF
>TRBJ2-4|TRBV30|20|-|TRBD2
TGTGCCTGGAGTACCTTCAAGCGGGAAGCCGGTCTATTAGCCAAAAACATTCAGTACTTC
CAWSTFKREAGLLAKNIQYF
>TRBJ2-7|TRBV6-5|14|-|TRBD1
TGTGCCAGCAGCCCGGACAGGGGGCAGTACGAGCAGTACTTC
CASSPDRGQYEQYF
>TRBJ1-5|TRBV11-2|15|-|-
TGTGCCAGCAGCTCCCGAGGAGGGAGCAATCAGCCCCAGCATTTT
CASSSRGGSNQPQHF
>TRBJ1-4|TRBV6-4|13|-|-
TGTGCCACCCACTATCGTGGAAATGAAAAACTGTTTTTT
CATHYRGNEKLFF
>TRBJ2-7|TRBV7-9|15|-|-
TGTGCCAGCAGCCCAGGAGAGCGGACTTACTACGAGCAGTACTTC
CASSPGERTYYEQYF
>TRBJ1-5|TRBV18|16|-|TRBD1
TGTGCCAGCTCACTACGGACAGGGTATAGCAATCAGCCCCAGCATTTT
CASSLRTGYSNQPQHF
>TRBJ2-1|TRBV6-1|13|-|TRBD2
TGTGCCAGCGGGACTAGCGGGAGGAGGGAGCAGTTCTTC
CASGTSGRREQFF
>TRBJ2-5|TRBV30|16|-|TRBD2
TGTGCCTGGAGTGTGGCTAGCGGGACCGAAGGAGAGACCCAGTACTTC
CAWSVASGTEGETQYF
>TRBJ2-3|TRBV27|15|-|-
TGTGCCAGCAGTTTGGGAGGAGGCCACACAGATACGCAGTATTTT
CASSLGGGHTDTQYF
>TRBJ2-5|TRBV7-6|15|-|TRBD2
TGTGCCAGCAGCTTTAACAGCGGGAGCCGGGAGACCCAGTACTTC
CASSFNSGSRETQYF
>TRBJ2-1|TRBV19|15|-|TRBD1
TGTGCCAGTAGTATCACAGGGGGCCTCTACAATGAGCAGTTCTTC
CASSITGGLYNEQFF
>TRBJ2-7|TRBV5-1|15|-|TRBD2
TGCGCCAGCAGCGCTGGGACTAGCGGACTCCTAGAGCAGTACTTC
CASSAGTSGLLEQYF
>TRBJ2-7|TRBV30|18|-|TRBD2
TGTGCCTGGAGTGTCAGTCTAGCGGGAGGCCGAAATATCTACGAGCAGTACTTC
CAWSVSLAGGRNIYEQYF
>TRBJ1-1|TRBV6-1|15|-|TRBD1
TGTGCCAGCAGTGAAGGTGACAGGGGGGGTACTGAAGCTTTCTTT
CASSEGDRGGTEAFF
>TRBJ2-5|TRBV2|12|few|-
TGTGCCAGCAGTGAAGGGCCAGAGACCCAGTACTTC
CASSEGPETQYF
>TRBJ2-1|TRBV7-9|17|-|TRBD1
TGTGCCAGCAGCTTTTCGAGATCACAGGGGCGGTTGAATGAGCAGTTCTTC
CASSFSRSQGRLNEQFF
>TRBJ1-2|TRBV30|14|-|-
TGTGCCTGGAGTCCTAGAGGGCCGGAGCATGGCTACACCTTC
CAWSPRGPEHGYTF
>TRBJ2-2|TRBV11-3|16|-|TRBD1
TGTGCCAGCAGCCAACTCAGGGGGCAGGGTGCCGGGGAGCTGTTTTTT
CASSQLRGQGAGELFF
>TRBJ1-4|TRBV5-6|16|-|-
TGTGCCAGCAGCCGCTACAGCGGTGCAACTAATGAAAAACTGTTTTTT
CASSRYSGATNEKLFF
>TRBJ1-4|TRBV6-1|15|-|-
TGTGCCAGCTGGGGCCCTACTGCGGCTAATGAAAAACTGTTTTTT
CASWGPTAANEKLFF
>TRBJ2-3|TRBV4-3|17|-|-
TGCGCCAGCAGCCAAGCGGTAGCGGACCTAAGCACAGATACGCAGTATTTT
CASSQAVADLSTDTQYF